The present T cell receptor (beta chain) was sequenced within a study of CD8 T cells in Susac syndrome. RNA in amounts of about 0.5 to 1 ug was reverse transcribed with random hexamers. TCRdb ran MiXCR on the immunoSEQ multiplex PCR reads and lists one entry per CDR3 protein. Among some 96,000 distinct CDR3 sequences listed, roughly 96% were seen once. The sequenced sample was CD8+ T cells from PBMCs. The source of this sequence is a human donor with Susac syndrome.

The CDR3, as DNA: TGCAGCGTTGTCAGGGCTACTAATGAGCAGTTCTTC. Its protein product is CSVVRATNEQFF. The chain uses TRBV29-1 and TRBJ2-1; possibly TRBD1 for D (5 bases). Per the germline V gene, CDR1 is SQVTM and CDR2 is ANQGSEA. This CDR3 region has 12 residues. V shed 4 bases and J shed 7 bases, with 11 bases lying between them.